The entry below gives a single T cell receptor (beta chain) sequence along with its context. The antigen is undetermined. The sample belongs to a study of OX40 agonist ivuxolimab in advanced cancers. For the study at large: At approximately 83% male, the cohort had a mean age of 60 years, ranging from about 20 to 90. Three patients showed partial responses: one hepatocellular carcinoma and two cutaneous melanoma cases.

Study-level points and caveats: Among the lowest levels of clonal expansion were found in partial responders at 0.1-3.0 mg/kg. The work left the antigen specificity of expanded peripheral T cells undetermined.

Profiling relied on immunoSEQ multiplex PCR, and the TCRdb table lists in-frame clones only, not all of them. This sample has 90,000 to 100,000 clones, with 70% to 90% found just once. The V end lost 0 bases, the J end lost 4 bases, and 11 bases lay between the germline ends. The CDR3 spans 15 residues. Germline-derived CDR1 and CDR2 are SGHRS and YFSETQ. Sample: CD4+ or CD8+ T cells sorted from blood, taken in a trial of the OX40 agonist ivuxolimab. The V gene is TRBV5-1, the J gene TRBJ1-5; the D is unclear. This receptor was obtained from an adult with an advanced solid tumor such as melanoma, head and neck, liver or kidney cancer. This chain's CDR3 is CASSLEFGPNQPQHF. The CDR3 DNA reads TGCGCCAGCAGCTTGGAATTTGGACCGAATCAGCCCCAGCATTTT.